The entry that follows covers one TCR beta chain sequence. The sample comes from a study of T cells in Graves' hyperthyroidism and ophthalmopathy. Patients aged 18 to 65 with hyperthyroidism were newly diagnosed, with duration under 2 months. Any patient presenting with uncontrolled infection, other autoimmune disease, pregnancy or lactation was left out. Diagnosing involved the use of clinical symptoms, serum thyroxine and TRAb, thyroid ultrasound and orbital computed tomography. Predating any ophthalmopathy symptoms, the blood sample was taken at first hyperthyroidism diagnosis. The CDR3 regions of TCR beta were amplified from RNA transcripts. HTBI primers were the set used in a first-round RT-PCR of the TCR CDR3. MiXCR was run by TCRdb on the multiplex PCR reads, yielding one entry per CDR3 protein. Here the sample spans nearly 600,000 distinct CDR3 sequences, about 15% being singletons. Germline V gene lookup returns CDR1 MNHNS and CDR2 SASEGT. Trimming removed 2 bases at V and 7 bases at J, with 15 bases between. The CDR3 runs to 16 residues.

The chain uses TRBV6-1 and TRBJ1-6; no reliable D call. This receptor was obtained from a woman aged 25 to 45 with Graves' hyperthyroidism that later progressed to Graves' ophthalmopathy. The sequencing input was blood. CDR3 protein: CASSESFDRRNSPLHF. CDR3 sequence (DNA): TGTGCCAGCAGTGAATCCTTTGACCGAAGAAATTCACCCCTCCACTTT.